This T cell receptor beta chain was captured in a study of T-cell memory formation after mild COVID-19. General study findings and limits: There were some responding clones in pre-infection memory, which suggested that cross-reactive memory had joined. Shrinking CD4+ clones were chiefly CM and EM; CD8+ ones were chiefly EMRA.

5'RACE, which relied on constant-segment primers, yielded TCR alpha and TCR beta cDNA libraries carrying sample barcodes and UMIs. From the 5' RACE reads, TCRdb called clonotypes with MiXCR, one entry per CDR3 protein. The sample carries approximately 150,000 distinct CDR3 sequences, around 5.8% recorded once. Looked up from germline, CDR1 is GTSNPN and CDR2 is SVGIG (reference sequence). The CDR3 loop spans 15 amino acids. Trimming stripped 1 base from V and 9 bases from J, with 21 bases between. As concerns this clonotype: Its cognate antigen is unknown.

The TCR sequence derives from an adult woman who had mild COVID-19 (a few samples of this study predate the infection). Cell type and time point are not known. The sequencing input was PBMCs or a T cell subset sorted from them (not recorded which). The gene calls are TRBV30 and TRBJ2-5, with D perhaps matching TRBD2 (5 bases). CDR3 amino acids: CAWSGETIGSAAQYF. Written as DNA, the CDR3 is TGTGCCTGGAGTGGAGAGACTATCGGGTCGGCGGCCCAGTACTTC.